This T cell receptor (beta chain) was identified in a study of T cell responses to AZD1222 COVID-19 vaccine. Notes on the study in general: In a largely white British group with more females than males, clonal diversity was possibly underestimated. Only six or seven AZD1222 recipients were seropositive at baseline.

The sample holds one count of this clone. Antigen unknown. Generated by immunoSEQ multiplex PCR, the TCRdb table keeps only in-frame clones and is missing some. The sample holds 100,000 to 150,000 clones, 90% seen once. Trimming took 5 bases from V and 4 from J; bases not matched to a gene: 6. CDR1 is SGHRS, CDR2 YFSETQ, per germline. This CDR3 has 13 amino acids. The chain carries TRBV5-1 and TRBJ2-7; 7 bases agree with TRBD2. Sequenced here: peripheral blood, sampled on day 0 of MenACWY control vaccination. This clonotype was sampled from an adult in good health. The CDR3 protein is CASRSVGGYEQYF. Here the CDR3 DNA reads TGCGCCAGCAGGTCAGTGGGAGGGTACGAGCAGTACTTC. The full variable domain, its missing parts supplied by reference TRBV5-1 and TRBJ2-7, is KAGVTQTPRYLIKTRGQQVTLSCSPISGHRSVSWYQQTPGQGLQFLFEYFSETQRNKGNFPGRFSGRQFSNSRSEMNVSTLELGDSALYLCASRSVGGYEQYFGPGTRLTVT.